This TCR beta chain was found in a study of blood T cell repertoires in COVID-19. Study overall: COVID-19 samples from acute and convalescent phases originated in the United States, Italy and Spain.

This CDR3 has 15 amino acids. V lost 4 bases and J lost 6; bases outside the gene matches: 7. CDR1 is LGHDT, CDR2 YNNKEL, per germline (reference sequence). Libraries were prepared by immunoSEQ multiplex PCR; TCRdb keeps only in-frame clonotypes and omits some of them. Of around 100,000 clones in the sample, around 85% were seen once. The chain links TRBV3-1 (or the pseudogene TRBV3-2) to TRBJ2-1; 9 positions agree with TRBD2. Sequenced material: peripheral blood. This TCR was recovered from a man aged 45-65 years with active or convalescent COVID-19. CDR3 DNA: TGTGCCAGCAGCCTCGAACCTAGCGGGATCAATGAGCAGTTCTTC. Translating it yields CASSLEPSGINEQFF.